These 15 T cell receptor beta chains were sequenced from one sample in a study of cytomegalovirus exposure and HLA in healthy donors. PCR amplification relied on 60 Vbeta primers (plus 13 Jbeta primers). The table came from immunoSEQ multiplex PCR; TCRdb's copy has only in-frame clones and leaves some out. The profile shows about 240,000 clones, 81% of them singletons. Material: PBMCs. The receptor source for this set is a woman aged 60-75 years in good health and CMV-seropositive.

The J gene is TRBJ2-7, the V gene TRBV27; 7 bases map to TRBD1. The germline V gene has CDR1 MNHEY and CDR2 SMNVEV (reference sequence). Unmatched junction bases numbered 2, after V lost 8 bases and J lost 4 bases. The CDR3 consists of 11 residues. CDR3 residues: CASGTAYEQYF. CDR3 coding DNA: TGTGCCAGCGGGACAGCTTACGAGCAGTACTTC.

V is TRBV28 and J is TRBJ1-3; unclear D gene. This CDR3 has 13 amino acids. The germline V gene encodes CDR1 MDHEN and CDR2 SYDVKM. The V end lost 7 bases, the J end lost 0 bases, and 7 bases lay between the germline ends. CDR3 bases: TGTGCCAGCACAGGCGCCTCTGGAAACACCATATATTTT. It encodes CASTGASGNTIYF. Filled out from reference TRBV28 and TRBJ1-3, the complete variable domain reads DVKVTQSSRYLVKRTGEKVFLECVQDMDHENMFWYRQDPGLGLRLIYFSYDVKMKEKGDIPEGYSVSREKKERFSLILESASTNQTSMYLCASTGASGNTIYFGEGSWLTVV.

The chain recombines TRBV5-1 with TRBJ1-2; D perhaps matches TRBD1 (5 bases). The CDR3 is 13 residues long. Trimming took off 4 bases at V and 8 bases at J, with 15 bases between the two ends. Per germline, CDR1 SGHRS and CDR2 YFSETQ. The CDR3 loop reads CASSQTEFLGYTF. CDR3 coding DNA: TGCGCCAGCAGCCAGACAGAGTTTTTGGGCTACACCTTC.

The chain has TRBV28 and TRBJ1-2; perhaps TRBD1 as D (6 bases). The V and J ends lost 5 bases and 4 bases respectively, with 20 bases between them. Per germline, CDR1 MDHEN and CDR2 SYDVKM. The length of the CDR3 is 16 residues. In DNA form, the CDR3 reads TGTGCCAGCAGTACCACCGGGACAATGGTCTCCTATGGCTACACCTTC. Translating gives CASSTTGTMVSYGYTF.

The chain recombines TRBV18 with TRBJ2-3, with TRBD2 matching 11 bases. Per germline, CDR1 KGHSH and CDR2 LQKENI. V lost 5 bases and J lost 5; bases outside the gene matches: 6. CDR3 length: 15 residues. The CDR3 nucleotides are TGTGCCAGCTCAGCTCTAGCGGGAGGAAAAGATACGCAGTATTTT. Protein sequence: CASSALAGGKDTQYF. Complete variable domain (other parts from reference TRBV18 and TRBJ2-3): NAGVMQNPRHLVRRRGQEARLRCSPMKGHSHVYWYRQLPEEGLKFMVYLQKENIIDESGMPKERFSAEFPKEGPSILRIQQVVRGDSAAYFCASSALAGGKDTQYFGPGTRLTVL.

The gene calls are TRBV9 and TRBJ2-3; no definite D call. V was cut by 0 bases and J by 1 base, with 9 bases left in between. This CDR3 spans 15 amino acids. The V gene's germline CDR1 is SGDLS and CDR2 YYNGEE. CDR3 residues: CASSVDGVGTDTQYF. The CDR3 DNA reads TGTGCCAGCAGCGTAGACGGAGTAGGCACAGATACGCAGTATTTT.

The chain joins TRBV7-9 to TRBJ2-3, with a weak D call TRBD2 (6 bases). CDR1 and CDR2 (germline): SEHNR, FQNEAQ (reference sequence). The CDR3 spans 15 residues. Deletions cut 0 bases from V and 3 bases from J, with 10 bases between. The CDR3: CASSLALAWTDTQYF. CDR3 coding DNA: TGTGCCAGCAGCTTAGCACTAGCTTGGACAGATACGCAGTATTTT.

The rearrangement links TRBV4-1 to TRBJ1-2; D is unclear. V lost 4 bases, J lost 8 bases, and 14 bases lay in between. The CDR3 spans 13 residues. Per the germline V gene, CDR1 is MGHRA and CDR2 is YSYEKL. CDR3 loop: CASSPTGTRGYTF. The CDR3 DNA sequence: TGCGCCAGCAGCCCAACGGGTACGAGGGGCTACACCTTC.

The table lists this clone with a count of one. The chain couples TRBV30 to TRBJ2-7; D possibly corresponds to TRBD2 (5 bases). Germline CDR1 GTSNPN, CDR2 SVGIG (reference sequence). This CDR3 is 12 amino acids long. V was clipped by 0 bases and J by 6 bases, with 9 bases between them. CDR3 sequence reads: CAWSVRVSEQYF. The CDR3 DNA sequence: TGTGCCTGGAGTGTGCGGGTGAGCGAGCAGTACTTC.

The table lists this clone with a few counts. CDR3: CASSLTSGELFF. The CDR3 DNA sequence: TGTGCCAGCAGCTTAACGTCGGGGGAGCTGTTTTTT. The chain employs TRBV7-3 and TRBJ2-2; D is undetermined. V was trimmed by 0 bases and J by 8 bases, leaving 4 bases between them. The CDR3 covers 12 residues. Germline CDR1 is SGHTA and CDR2 is FQGTGA.

The chain joins TRBV5-1 to TRBJ2-7; TRBD2 agrees at 11 bases. This CDR3 is built from 15 residues. The germline gives CDR1 SGHRS, CDR2 YFSETQ. V dropped 4 bases and J dropped 5; count of bases not matched to a gene: 8. The CDR3 region has the DNA TGCGCCAGCAGCGTGACTAGCGGGACCAGGAACGAGCAGTACTTC. Its translation is CASSVTSGTRNEQYF.

V is TRBV28 and J is TRBJ2-5; TRBD2 aligns across 9 bases. V lost 7 bases to trimming and J lost 2 bases; unmatched junction nucleotides: 8. In germline, CDR1 is MDHEN, CDR2 SYDVKM. This CDR3 has 15 amino acids. The CDR3 region is CASMGPSGAQETQYF. In DNA form, the CDR3 reads TGTGCCAGCATGGGCCCTAGCGGGGCACAAGAGACCCAGTACTTC. Together with reference TRBV28 and TRBJ2-5, the CDR3 gives the full variable domain: DVKVTQSSRYLVKRTGEKVFLECVQDMDHENMFWYRQDPGLGLRLIYFSYDVKMKEKGDIPEGYSVSREKKERFSLILESASTNQTSMYLCASMGPSGAQETQYFGPGTRLLVL.

The chain employs TRBV27 and TRBJ2-3; 8 bases match TRBD2. The CDR3 totals 16 residues. Unmatched junction bases numbered 9, after V lost 6 bases and J lost 1 base. Germline CDR1 and CDR2: MNHEY and SMNVEV (reference sequence). The CDR3 DNA reads TGTGCCAGCAGAAGAACAGCGGGAGTTCGCACAGATACGCAGTATTTT. Translating gives CASRRTAGVRTDTQYF.

This rearrangement joins TRBV5-1 to TRBJ2-1, with D tentatively TRBD2 (7 bases). With 4 bases removed from V and 0 bases from J, the gap between germline ends came to 17 bases. The CDR3 totals 17 residues. Germline V gives CDR1 SGHRS, CDR2 YFSETQ. The CDR3 nucleotides are TGCGCCAGCAGCCCGGGGGGCGGGATGAGCTCCTACAATGAGCAGTTCTTC. It translates to CASSPGGGMSSYNEQFF. The full variable domain, its missing parts supplied by reference TRBV5-1 and TRBJ2-1, is KAGVTQTPRYLIKTRGQQVTLSCSPISGHRSVSWYQQTPGQGLQFLFEYFSETQRNKGNFPGRFSGRQFSNSRSEMNVSTLELGDSALYLCASSPGGGMSSYNEQFFGPGTRLTVL.

The rearrangement joins TRBV6-5 to TRBJ1-2; a possible D gene is TRBD1 (5 bases). The CDR3 is 13 residues long. The germline V gene encodes CDR1 MNHEY and CDR2 SVGAGI. Trimming shortened V by 3 bases and J by 3 bases, and 8 bases separated the two germline ends. CDR3 nucleotides: TGTGCCAGCAGTTATCAGGGTGACTATGGCTACACCTTC. This gives the protein CASSYQGDYGYTF.